The clone carrying this T cell receptor beta chain was observed a handful of times. No antigen is known for it. This sample is drawn from a study of cytomegalovirus exposure and HLA in healthy donors. A multiplex PCR was run with 60 Vbeta primers and 13 Jbeta primers. Data came from immunoSEQ multiplex PCR; TCRdb stores just in-frame clones and leaves some out. The sample has approximately 220,000 clones; 80% to 85% are singletons. J was trimmed by 7 bases and V by 5 bases; bases with no gene match: 4. This CDR3 has 13 residues. The germline V gene has CDR1 LNHDA and CDR2 SQIVND (reference sequence). Study results and caveats: Trimming of TCR beta V- and J-genes showed a link, identified in a later analysis, to a missense DCLRE1C variant. Earlier analysis yielded a pattern in which most TCR beta V segments were productive about 87% or about 30% of the time.

This sequence was found in a boy between 2 and 10 years old in good health and CMV-seronegative. The V call is TRBV19, the J call TRBJ1-5; 8 nucleotides line up with TRBD1. Sequenced input: PBMCs. The CDR3 DNA sequence: TGTGCCAGTAGTGCAGGGGGCAGGCAGCCCCAGCATTTT. The encoded protein is CASSAGGRQPQHF.